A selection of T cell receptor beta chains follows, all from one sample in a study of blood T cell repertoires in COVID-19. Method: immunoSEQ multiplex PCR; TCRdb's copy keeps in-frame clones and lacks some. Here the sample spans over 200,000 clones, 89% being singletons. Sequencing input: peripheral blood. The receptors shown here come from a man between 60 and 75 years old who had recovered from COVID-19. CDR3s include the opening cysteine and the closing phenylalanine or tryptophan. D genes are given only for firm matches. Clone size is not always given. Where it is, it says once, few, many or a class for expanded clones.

CDR3 DNA: TGTGCCAGCAGCCCCCCGGCGGCTAGGGGGGAAAAACTGTTTTTT
CDR3 protein: CASSPPAARGEKLFF
clone size: NA
V gene: TRBV7-9
J gene: TRBJ1-4
D gene: NA

CDR3 DNA: TGTGCCAGCATTAGCGGGAGTTACGAGCAGTACTTC
CDR3 protein: CASISGSYEQYF
clone size: NA
V gene: TRBV27
J gene: TRBJ2-7
D gene: TRBD2

CDR3 DNA: TGTGCCAGCAGTTTAGACAGTCCCCCCAATTCACCCCTCCACTTT
CDR3 protein: CASSLDSPPNSPLHF
clone size: NA
V gene: TRBV28
J gene: TRBJ1-6
D gene: NA

CDR3 DNA: TGCGCCAGCAGCCTCCAAGGGCCGGGGGAGGGGGGCTACGAGCAGTACTTC
CDR3 protein: CASSLQGPGEGGYEQYF
clone size: NA
V gene: TRBV4-3
J gene: TRBJ2-7
D gene: NA

CDR3 DNA: TGTGCCAGCAAGGGGGCCGTCTACAATGAGCAGTTCTTC
CDR3 protein: CASKGAVYNEQFF
clone size: NA
V gene: TRBV27
J gene: TRBJ2-1
D gene: TRBD1

CDR3 DNA: TGTGCCAGCAGCCTTAGTCCAGCGGGGGCCAGGGGGGAGCAGTACTTC
CDR3 protein: CASSLSPAGARGEQYF
clone size: NA
V gene: TRBV7-2
J gene: TRBJ2-7
D gene: NA

CDR3 DNA: TGTGCCAGCAGTTCGGCAGGGGGCGGTGAGCAGTTCTTC
CDR3 protein: CASSSAGGGEQFF
clone size: NA
V gene: TRBV7-2
J gene: TRBJ2-1
D gene: TRBD1

CDR3 DNA: TGTGCCAGCAGCCAAGGGGACAGGAGTTCCTACGAGCAGTACTTC
CDR3 protein: CASSQGDRSSYEQYF
clone size: once
V gene: TRBV13
J gene: TRBJ2-7
D gene: TRBD1

CDR3 DNA: TGTGCCAGCAGCCCAGGGTCCCCAGCCTACGAGCAGTACTTC
CDR3 protein: CASSPGSPAYEQYF
clone size: NA
V gene: TRBV7-8
J gene: TRBJ2-7
D gene: NA

CDR3 DNA: TGTGCCAGCAGCGACGGGGTGGGGATGTATGAGCAGTTCTTC
CDR3 protein: CASSDGVGMYEQFF
clone size: NA
V gene: TRBV7-2
J gene: TRBJ2-1
D gene: NA

CDR3 DNA: TGTGCCAGCAGTTATTCAGGGGGCACCGGGGAGCTGTTTTTT
CDR3 protein: CASSYSGGTGELFF
clone size: NA
V gene: TRBV6-2/TRBV6-3
J gene: TRBJ2-2
D gene: TRBD1

CDR3 DNA: TGCAGTGCGGCCGAGCGGGGGCACTGGTACTTC
CDR3 protein: CSAAERGHWYF
clone size: NA
V gene: TRBV20-1
J gene: TRBJ2-4
D gene: TRBD2

CDR3 DNA: TGTGCCACCCAGCCCCGGGATCGAGAGACCCAGTACTTC
CDR3 protein: CATQPRDRETQYF
clone size: NA
V gene: TRBV6-5
J gene: TRBJ2-5
D gene: NA

CDR3 DNA: TGTGCCAGCAGCACCAGGGGGTCCTCCTACGAGCAGTACTTC
CDR3 protein: CASSTRGSSYEQYF
clone size: NA
V gene: TRBV9
J gene: TRBJ2-7
D gene: TRBD1

CDR3 DNA: TGTGCCAGTCGTGACAGGGGGCGCGGCAATCAGCCCCAGCATTTT
CDR3 protein: CASRDRGRGNQPQHF
clone size: once
V gene: TRBV19
J gene: TRBJ1-5
D gene: TRBD1

CDR3 DNA: TGTGCCAGCAGTTACGGAGGGTCCACCGGGGAGCTGTTTTTT
CDR3 protein: CASSYGGSTGELFF
clone size: NA
V gene: TRBV6-5
J gene: TRBJ2-2
D gene: NA

CDR3 DNA: TGCGCCAGCAGCTCCTTACAGGGCCCAAGCGAGCAGTTCTTC
CDR3 protein: CASSSLQGPSEQFF
clone size: NA
V gene: TRBV5-1
J gene: TRBJ2-1
D gene: NA

CDR3 DNA: TGTGCCAGCAGCTTAGAATGGACTAGCGGGAGTAATGAGCAGTTCTTC
CDR3 protein: CASSLEWTSGSNEQFF
clone size: NA
V gene: TRBV11-3
J gene: TRBJ2-1
D gene: TRBD2

CDR3 DNA: TGTGCCAGCAGCGGACCGGGACAAAATAAGGATGGCTACACCTTC
CDR3 protein: CASSGPGQNKDGYTF
clone size: NA
V gene: TRBV5-4
J gene: TRBJ1-2
D gene: NA

CDR3 DNA: TGCGCCAGCAGCCCAGGGACAGGGAATTCACCCCTCCACTTT
CDR3 protein: CASSPGTGNSPLHF
clone size: once
V gene: TRBV5-1
J gene: TRBJ1-6
D gene: TRBD1

CDR3 DNA: TGTGCCAGCAGGAGATACGGGAGATACGAGCAGTACTTC
CDR3 protein: CASRRYGRYEQYF
clone size: NA
V gene: TRBV6-5
J gene: TRBJ2-7
D gene: NA

CDR3 DNA: TGTGCCAGCAGGGGGGGGACTAACTATGAGCAGTTCTTC
CDR3 protein: CASRGGTNYEQFF
clone size: NA
V gene: TRBV6-5
J gene: TRBJ2-1
D gene: TRBD2

CDR3 DNA: TGTGCCAGCAGCTTTCTGTTAGCGGGGTCCACAGATACGCAGTATTTT
CDR3 protein: CASSFLLAGSTDTQYF
clone size: NA
V gene: TRBV11-1
J gene: TRBJ2-3
D gene: TRBD2

CDR3 DNA: TGTGCCAGCAGCCAAGAACCATCTAGCGGGAGAAAAAATGAGCAGTTCTTC
CDR3 protein: CASSQEPSSGRKNEQFF
clone size: NA
V gene: TRBV3-1/TRBV3-2
J gene: TRBJ2-1
D gene: TRBD2

CDR3 DNA: TGTGCCAGCGTGGGGACAGGGGCTTCCACAGATACGCAGTATTTT
CDR3 protein: CASVGTGASTDTQYF
clone size: once
V gene: TRBV28
J gene: TRBJ2-3
D gene: TRBD1

CDR3 DNA: TGTGCCAGCAGGCCCAGCGATTCACCCCTCCACTTT
CDR3 protein: CASRPSDSPLHF
clone size: once
V gene: TRBV28
J gene: TRBJ1-6
D gene: NA

CDR3 DNA: TGCGCCAGCAACCAGGCGGGGGTTACCGGGGAGCTGTTTTTT
CDR3 protein: CASNQAGVTGELFF
clone size: NA
V gene: TRBV5-1
J gene: TRBJ2-2
D gene: TRBD2

CDR3 DNA: TGTGCCAGCAGCTTAGGTTTGCAGGGTGTGAGTGCGCAGTATTTT
CDR3 protein: CASSLGLQGVSAQYF
clone size: NA
V gene: TRBV7-3
J gene: TRBJ2-3
D gene: NA

CDR3 DNA: TGTGCCAGCAGCTTAGCAGGCTCTGGAAACACCATATATTTT
CDR3 protein: CASSLAGSGNTIYF
clone size: NA
V gene: TRBV7-3
J gene: TRBJ1-3
D gene: NA

CDR3 DNA: TGCGCCAGCAGCCCACAGGGGGGTAGCAATCAGCCCCAGCATTTT
CDR3 protein: CASSPQGGSNQPQHF
clone size: once
V gene: TRBV5-1
J gene: TRBJ1-5
D gene: TRBD1

CDR3 DNA: TGTGCCAGCAGCGTAGTGGGCACCGGAGATACGCAGTATTTT
CDR3 protein: CASSVVGTGDTQYF
clone size: NA
V gene: TRBV9
J gene: TRBJ2-3
D gene: NA

CDR3 DNA: TGTGCCAGCTCACCTCTATTCCCGGGACAGCCAAACAATGAGCAGTTCTTC
CDR3 protein: CASSPLFPGQPNNEQFF
clone size: NA
V gene: TRBV18
J gene: TRBJ2-1
D gene: TRBD1

CDR3 DNA: TGTGCCAGCAGCTTAAGTCGGGGGGCCCGAAACACCATATATTTT
CDR3 protein: CASSLSRGARNTIYF
clone size: NA
V gene: TRBV3-1/TRBV3-2
J gene: TRBJ1-3
D gene: NA

CDR3 DNA: TGTGCCAGCAGAATAATGGGGACAACCAACACTGAAGCTTTCTTT
CDR3 protein: CASRIMGTTNTEAFF
clone size: NA
V gene: TRBV5-5
J gene: TRBJ1-1
D gene: NA

CDR3 DNA: TGTGCCAGCAGTCTGAGGCAGGCGGGTCAGCCCCAGCATTTT
CDR3 protein: CASSLRQAGQPQHF
clone size: NA
V gene: TRBV2
J gene: TRBJ1-5
D gene: NA

CDR3 DNA: TGTGCCACCAGTGATTACACCGGGACATTGAACACCGGGGAGCTGTTTTTT
CDR3 protein: CATSDYTGTLNTGELFF
clone size: NA
V gene: TRBV24-1
J gene: TRBJ2-2
D gene: NA

CDR3 DNA: TGTGCCAGCAGTTACGGATCGGGGTACACCTACAATGAGCAGTTCTTC
CDR3 protein: CASSYGSGYTYNEQFF
clone size: NA
V gene: TRBV6-5
J gene: TRBJ2-1
D gene: NA

CDR3 DNA: TGTGCCAGCAGCTACGGTCGACAAGTCAATCAGCCCCAGCATTTT
CDR3 protein: CASSYGRQVNQPQHF
clone size: NA
V gene: TRBV5-8
J gene: TRBJ1-5
D gene: NA

CDR3 DNA: TGTGCCAGCAGCCGCGGGGCGGCAAACACTGAAGCTTTCTTT
CDR3 protein: CASSRGAANTEAFF
clone size: NA
V gene: TRBV7-9
J gene: TRBJ1-1
D gene: NA

CDR3 DNA: TGTGCCAGCAGTCAAGCGGGGGGTACCACAGATACGCAGTATTTT
CDR3 protein: CASSQAGGTTDTQYF
clone size: NA
V gene: TRBV2
J gene: TRBJ2-3
D gene: TRBD2

CDR3 DNA: TGTGCCAGCGGCACTGTAGGGACAGATAATGAAAAACTGTTTTTT
CDR3 protein: CASGTVGTDNEKLFF
clone size: few
V gene: TRBV21-1
J gene: TRBJ1-4
D gene: NA

CDR3 DNA: TGTGCCAGCAGCCAAGCGCGCGGCGGGGTGGTAAACGAGCAGTACTTC
CDR3 protein: CASSQARGGVVNEQYF
clone size: NA
V gene: TRBV4-2
J gene: TRBJ2-7
D gene: NA

CDR3 DNA: TGTGCCACCAAAGGGGGGGGACAGGCCCATAATTCACCCCTCCACTTT
CDR3 protein: CATKGGGQAHNSPLHF
clone size: NA
V gene: TRBV10-3
J gene: TRBJ1-6
D gene: TRBD1

CDR3 DNA: TGTGCCAGCCACCGGACAGGGGCCAATGAGCAGTTCTTC
CDR3 protein: CASHRTGANEQFF
clone size: NA
V gene: TRBV27
J gene: TRBJ2-1
D gene: TRBD1

CDR3 DNA: TGCGCCAGCAGCCCGGACAGGGGGAAAGAGACCCAGTACTTC
CDR3 protein: CASSPDRGKETQYF
clone size: NA
V gene: TRBV5-1
J gene: TRBJ2-5
D gene: TRBD1

CDR3 DNA: TGTGCCAGCAGTGAGGCAGGGGTGGGGTTTTTGGACACTGAAGCTTTCTTT
CDR3 protein: CASSEAGVGFLDTEAFF
clone size: NA
V gene: TRBV28
J gene: TRBJ1-1
D gene: NA

CDR3 DNA: TGTGCCAGCAGTCTCGGGGGGCCCGGGGAGCAGTACTTC
CDR3 protein: CASSLGGPGEQYF
clone size: NA
V gene: TRBV6-2/TRBV6-3
J gene: TRBJ2-7
D gene: NA

CDR3 DNA: TGTGCCAGCAGTTTCCCCTGGAACACTGAAGCTTTCTTT
CDR3 protein: CASSFPWNTEAFF
clone size: NA
V gene: TRBV12-3/TRBV12-4
J gene: TRBJ1-1
D gene: NA

CDR3 DNA: TGTGCCAGCAGCACTGACACGTACAATGAGCAGTTCTTC
CDR3 protein: CASSTDTYNEQFF
clone size: once
V gene: TRBV11-2
J gene: TRBJ2-1
D gene: NA

CDR3 DNA: TGTGCCAGCTCACTCAATCAGGGTTGGGCTGAAGCTTTCTTT
CDR3 protein: CASSLNQGWAEAFF
clone size: NA
V gene: TRBV18
J gene: TRBJ1-1
D gene: NA

CDR3 DNA: TGTGCCAGCAGCCAAGGCCCTAGCTCGGTGGTTGAGCAGTTCTTC
CDR3 protein: CASSQGPSSVVEQFF
clone size: NA
V gene: TRBV14
J gene: TRBJ2-1
D gene: NA

CDR3 DNA: TGTGCCAGCAGTTACGGGTGGCAGGATCAAGAGACCCAGTACTTC
CDR3 protein: CASSYGWQDQETQYF
clone size: NA
V gene: TRBV6-2/TRBV6-3
J gene: TRBJ2-5
D gene: NA

CDR3 DNA: TGTGCCAGCAGCGGACAGGGTATAAAATATGGCTACACCTTC
CDR3 protein: CASSGQGIKYGYTF
clone size: once
V gene: TRBV2
J gene: TRBJ1-2
D gene: TRBD1

CDR3 DNA: TGTGCCAGCAGCCTCATGAAAGTCGGCTATGGCTACACCTTC
CDR3 protein: CASSLMKVGYGYTF
clone size: NA
V gene: TRBV7-9
J gene: TRBJ1-2
D gene: NA

CDR3 DNA: TGTGCCAGCAGCCCCCAACCCGGGGGCACCGGGGAGCTGTTTTTT
CDR3 protein: CASSPQPGGTGELFF
clone size: NA
V gene: TRBV5-5
J gene: TRBJ2-2
D gene: NA

CDR3 DNA: TGTGCCAGCAGCCCTCATTCCGGGGTAGCGGGGGGGCGGAGCTACGAGCAGTACTTC
CDR3 protein: CASSPHSGVAGGRSYEQYF
clone size: NA
V gene: TRBV4-2
J gene: TRBJ2-7
D gene: TRBD2

CDR3 DNA: TGTGCCAGCAGCTTTGGACTCACTGAAGCTTTCTTT
CDR3 protein: CASSFGLTEAFF
clone size: many
V gene: TRBV12-3/TRBV12-4
J gene: TRBJ1-1
D gene: NA